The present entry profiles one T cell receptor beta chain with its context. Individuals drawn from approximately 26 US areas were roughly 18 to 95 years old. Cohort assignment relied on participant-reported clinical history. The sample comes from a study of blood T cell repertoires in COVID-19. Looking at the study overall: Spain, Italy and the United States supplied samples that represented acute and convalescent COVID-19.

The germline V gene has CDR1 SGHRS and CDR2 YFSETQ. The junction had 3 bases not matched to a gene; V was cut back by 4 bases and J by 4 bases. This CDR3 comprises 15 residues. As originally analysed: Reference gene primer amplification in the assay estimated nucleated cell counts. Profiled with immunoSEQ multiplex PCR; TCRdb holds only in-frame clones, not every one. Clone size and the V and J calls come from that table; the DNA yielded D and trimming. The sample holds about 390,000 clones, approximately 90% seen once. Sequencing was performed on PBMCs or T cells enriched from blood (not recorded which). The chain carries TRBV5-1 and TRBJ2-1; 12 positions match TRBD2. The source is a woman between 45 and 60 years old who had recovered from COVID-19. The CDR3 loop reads CASSGLAGSYNEQFF. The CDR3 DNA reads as TGCGCCAGCAGCGGACTAGCGGGGTCGTACAATGAGCAGTTCTTC. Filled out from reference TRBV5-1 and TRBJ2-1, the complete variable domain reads KAGVTQTPRYLIKTRGQQVTLSCSPISGHRSVSWYQQTPGQGLQFLFEYFSETQRNKGNFPGRFSGRQFSNSRSEMNVSTLELGDSALYLCASSGLAGSYNEQFFGPGTRLTVL.